What follows describes a single T cell receptor (beta chain). This clone was seen once. Its recognized antigen is unknown. No qualities accompany the bases; no much larger clone lies one base away. These data originate in a study of PD-1 blockade in mismatch repair-deficient tumors listed by TCRdb under 2017. With regard to the full study: Between September 2013 and late 2016, 90 or so consecutive patients with 11 to 13 mismatch repair-deficient cancer types, all previously treated and progressing, were enrolled in the trial. Deep sequencing of TCR CDR3 regions was used to track tumor-associated T cell clones in peripheral blood of patients responding to PD-1 blockade.

From the cysteine up to the phenylalanine, the CDR3 has a length of 15 residues. Here the CDR3 DNA is all that survives: 45 bases in frame from base 1. CDR1 and CDR2 (MGHRA, YSYEKL) derive from the germline V gene. V and J are trimmed by 5 bases and 7 bases, and the gene matches miss 9 bases of the junction. The time point label corresponds to: peripheral blood before pembrolizumab. Mismatch repair deficiency was established in every enrolled patient by polymerase chain reaction or immunohistochemistry. TCR sequencing was carried out for three patients who responded to pembrolizumab therapy. The phase II trial prospectively tested pembrolizumab PD-1 blockade in advanced mismatch repair-deficient cancers regardless of tissue of origin. Peripheral blood T cell samples were serially collected before and at multiple times after PD-1 blockade was started. Blood sampling time points were reported as weeks after the first dose of pembrolizumab.

The library was prepared using the immunoSEQ multiplex PCR assay. As stored in TCRdb, this immuneACCESS dataset retains in-frame rearrangements with V and J assigned. A fraction of the clones does not appear; measured against another copy, unresolved V genes explain less than half of the discrepancy, and the remainder lacks a known reason. The sample table contains around 49,000 clones; only one count was recorded for over 60% of them. The top ten constitute under 3.5% of the sample. Here is what the overall study found, with its caveats: Rapid expansion after pembrolizumab followed by contraction, generally before radiologic responses, was shown by tumor-resident clones, which were often undetectable in blood before treatment.

Source: PBMCs, taken before pembrolizumab treatment. The sequence was obtained from an adult with mismatch repair-deficient cancer. The chain is assembled from TRBV4-1 and TRBJ2-2; TRBD2 matches 8 bases in the middle. CDR3 reads: CASSSERLAGGELFF. The nucleotide sequence is TGCGCCAGCAGCTCCGAGAGGCTAGCGGGCGGGGAGCTGTTTTTT.